The 9 T cell receptor beta chains below come from one sample, sequenced in a study of cytomegalovirus exposure and HLA in healthy donors. The PCR used 60 Vbeta and 13 Jbeta primers. Generated by immunoSEQ multiplex PCR, the TCRdb table keeps only in-frame clones and is missing some. The sample yields 150,000 to 180,000 clones, 65% to 75% seen once. The sample was PBMCs. The origin of the receptors is a man aged 25 to 40 in good health and CMV-seronegative.

The chain has TRBV2 and TRBJ1-1; D perhaps matches TRBD1 (5 bases). Trimming took 4 bases from V and 0 from J, leaving 12 bases between them. The CDR3 runs to 15 residues. CDR1 is SNHLY, CDR2 FYNNEI, per germline. DNA for the CDR3: TGTGCCAGCAGTGTGGGGGGTGCCATGAACACTGAAGCTTTCTTT. Translating it yields CASSVGGAMNTEAFF.

The chain links TRBV12-5 to TRBJ2-1; maybe TRBD1 (6 bases). CDR1 is LGHNT, CDR2 FRNRAP, per germline. CDR3 length equals 14 residues. Trimming left V 5 bases short and J 0 bases short, with 8 bases between. CDR3 in amino acids: CASGQDSSYNEQFF. In nucleotides, the CDR3 is TGTGCTAGTGGTCAGGACAGCTCCTACAATGAGCAGTTCTTC.

In this sample, this clone turned up once. The chain carries TRBV7-8 and TRBJ2-3; D is unresolved. The CDR3 covers 13 residues. V was clipped by 8 bases and J by 0 bases, with 9 bases between them. Germline CDR1 is SGHVS and CDR2 is FQNEAQ. CDR3 DNA: TGTGCCAGCGGGCATCCTAGCACAGATACGCAGTATTTT. This sequence encodes CASGHPSTDTQYF.

The gene calls are TRBV7-3 and TRBJ1-2; possibly TRBD1 for D (5 bases). The CDR3 is 15 residues long. Germline V gene sequence: CDR1 SGHTA, CDR2 FQGTGA. V was cut by 5 bases and J by 7 bases, with 20 bases left in between. CDR3 in DNA: TGTGCCAGCAGCCAGTCGGGCCCTTCGGGGGGTGGCTACACCTTC. Protein product: CASSQSGPSGGGYTF.

This chain connects TRBV4-2 to TRBJ2-5; maybe TRBD2 (5 bases). Germline assignment: CDR1 LGHNA and CDR2 YNFKEQ. The CDR3 has 17 residues. With 0 bases removed from V and 1 base from J, the gap between germline ends came to 15 bases. CDR3 region: CASSQDGRATPQETQYF. CDR3 DNA sequence: TGTGCCAGCAGCCAAGATGGGCGGGCAACCCCCCAAGAGACCCAGTACTTC.

The chain links TRBV4-3 to TRBJ2-7; 9 bases match TRBD1. The CDR3 totals 15 residues. The germline V gene has CDR1 LGHNA and CDR2 YSLEER. The J segment lost 4 bases and the V segment lost 4 bases, leaving 8 bases of the junction unmatched. The CDR3 bases are TGCGCCAGCAGCCGGTTAAGGACAGGGGAATACGAGCAGTACTTC. It yields the protein CASSRLRTGEYEQYF.

CDR3: CASSLAGGRYEQYF. Here the CDR3 DNA reads TGTGCCAGCAGCTTAGCCGGGGGGAGGTACGAGCAGTACTTC. This chain uses TRBV11-2 with TRBJ2-7; 7 bases map to TRBD2. The CDR3 covers 14 residues. Unmatched junction bases numbered 4, after V lost 1 base and J lost 4 bases. Germline-derived CDR1 and CDR2 are SGHAT and FQNNGV.

The chain uses TRBV6-1 and TRBJ1-5; D is possibly TRBD1 (5 bases). The CDR3 sequence is 13 residues long. Germline V CDR1 and CDR2: MNHNS, SASEGT. The V end was cut by 0 bases, the J end by 7 bases, with 7 bases between. Written as DNA, the CDR3 is TGTGCCAGCAGTGAAGCTGGGGCACAGCCCCAGCATTTT. It yields the protein CASSEAGAQPQHF.

The chain joins TRBV6-1 to TRBJ2-1; TRBD2 is a possible D gene (7 bases). CDR1 is MNHNS and CDR2 is SASEGT in the germline V gene. The CDR3 is 14 amino acids. V was pared by 3 bases and J by 9 bases, with 15 bases between. This CDR3 is CASSEGGGGSEQFF. CDR3 DNA sequence: TGTGCCAGCAGTGAGGGGGGGGGCGGGAGTGAGCAGTTCTTC.